This TCR beta chain was observed in a study of T cell responses to AZD1222 COVID-19 vaccine. Study context: Recipients boosted at about 4 weeks or about 12 weeks are pooled. Study-level points and caveats: Epitopes outside B.1.351 and B.1.1.7 mutated regions reportedly drew nearly half of spike TCRs.

Notes on this clone: Its target is unknown. Sequence at one end of the junction differs from germline and may be a read error.

The data were produced by immunoSEQ multiplex PCR, yet TCRdb's version contains in-frame clones alone and is incomplete. Of around 95,000 clones in the sample, approximately 90% are singletons; the top ten hold about 16%. Germline lookup yields CDR1 SGHRS and CDR2 YFSETQ. The CDR3 is 11 residues long. The chain is built from TRBV5-1 and TRBJ2-7; D gene unclear. The TCR comes from an adult in good health. The specimen comprised peripheral blood, sampled on day 0 of AZD1222 vaccination. The CDR3 DNA reads as TGTGCCAGCAGCGCCTCCTACGAGCAGTACTTC. Translating it yields CASSASYEQYF.